These T cell receptor beta chains were read from a single sample in a study of T cell repertoires in cytomegalovirus infection. The antigens for these receptors are not known. TCRdb called the reads again in MiXCR, with one record for every CDR3 protein. The top ten hold 93% of the sample, which has roughly 80,000 distinct CDR3 sequences, around 40% seen once. This material consisted of CD8+ T cells from cultured PBMCs, taken from culture after CMV antigen stimulation. Receptors were obtained from a human donor in good health (CMV status not recorded). Some clones in this sample may be carry-over from other donors' samples. Both conserved end residues are part of each CDR3. The order of the fields is J gene, V gene, clone size, D gene, CDR3 DNA, CDR3 protein. A D gene is named only where the DNA matches it firmly. Clone size is given for some rows only: seen once, a few or many times, or a class if the clone is expanded.

TRBJ2-7,TRBV5-5,once,-,TGTGCCAGCAGCCCAGCCGCAGGAAGCTCCTACGAGCAGTACTTC,CASSPAAGSSYEQYF
TRBJ1-2,TRBV4-3,-,TRBD1,TGCGCCAGCAGCCATTCCGCTACAGGGGAATTATATGGCTACACCTTC,CASSHSATGELYGYTF
TRBJ2-1,TRBV6-2/TRBV6-3,-,-,TGTGCCAGCAGTTATTTGGATGTGATCGATGAGCAGTTCTTC,CASSYLDVIDEQFF
TRBJ2-7,TRBV5-5,-,-,TGTGCCAGCAGCTTGGTATCGCCGAGCGAGCAGTACTTC,CASSLVSPSEQYF
TRBJ2-1,TRBV19,-,TRBD1,TGTGCCAGTAGTATAGATTCTATCGCCGGGACAGCCTACAATGAGCAGTTCTTC,CASSIDSIAGTAYNEQFF
TRBJ2-7,TRBV12-3/TRBV12-4,many,TRBD1,TGTGCCAGCTCGGATCATACAGGGGTCGGCGGCTACGAGCAGTACTTC,CASSDHTGVGGYEQYF
TRBJ2-2,TRBV20-1,-,-,TGCAGTGCTAGAGAACTAGCAACCGGGGAGCTGTTTTTT,CSARELATGELFF
TRBJ2-1,TRBV24-1,-,TRBD1,TGTGCCACCAGTGATTTAATCGGGTCCGAGACAGGGTGGCGGTACAATGAGCAGTTCTTC,CATSDLIGSETGWRYNEQFF
TRBJ1-3,TRBV15,-,TRBD1,TGTGCCACCAGCCCGGACAGGGCCTATGGAAACACCATATATTTT,CATSPDRAYGNTIYF
TRBJ2-5,TRBV5-4,-,TRBD1,TGTGCCAGCAGCCCGGACAGGCAAGAGACCCAGTACTTC,CASSPDRQETQYF
TRBJ1-2,TRBV28,-,-,TGTGCCAGCAGCACACCTGGACGGCATAACTATGGCTACACCTTC,CASSTPGRHNYGYTF
TRBJ2-2,TRBV28,few,TRBD1,TGTGCCAGCAGTTTATCAGGGGGCGCGAGCACCGGGGAGCTGTTTTTT,CASSLSGGASTGELFF
TRBJ2-2,TRBV7-2,-,-,TGTGCCAGCAGCTTGAAGGGCGGGACGCCCTACATACCAGGGGGGGAGCTGTTTTTT,CASSLKGGTPYIPGGELFF
TRBJ2-1,TRBV7-9,-,-,TGTGCCAGCACAAAGTCGGCGAGCTCCTACAATGAGCAGTTCTTC,CASTKSASSYNEQFF
TRBJ2-1,TRBV2,-,TRBD2,TGTGCCAGCAGGGGACGGCGGGGGGGCTCGAGTGAGCAGTTCTTC,CASRGRRGGSSEQFF
TRBJ2-7,TRBV7-6,few,TRBD2,TGTGCCAGCAGCTTAGGAGTAGCGGGGGAACCCTCCTACGAGCAGTACTTC,CASSLGVAGEPSYEQYF
TRBJ2-7,TRBV7-9,-,-,TGTGCCAGCAGCTTCCCACAGGGTGGTTACGAGCAGTACTTC,CASSFPQGGYEQYF
TRBJ2-7,TRBV27,-,-,TGTGCCAGCAGTTTAATATTAGGATCCGAGCAGTACTTC,CASSLILGSEQYF
TRBJ2-1,TRBV7-8,-,-,TGTGCCAGCAGTCAATACTCCAATGAGCAGTTCTTC,CASSQYSNEQFF
TRBJ1-4,TRBV7-8,many,TRBD1,TGTGCCAGCAGCTCGGACAGGGCAGATGAAAAACTGTTTTTT,CASSSDRADEKLFF
TRBJ2-3,TRBV11-2,few,TRBD2,TGTGCCAGCAGCTTAGCTCCGCGGGGGGCCACGGGGGATACGCAGTATTTT,CASSLAPRGATGDTQYF
TRBJ2-1,TRBV12-3/TRBV12-4,-,-,TGTGCCAGCACCACCCTGCGGGATGAGCAGTTCTTC,CASTTLRDEQFF
TRBJ2-2,TRBV19,once,-,TGTGCCAGTGGCGGGGCGCGCACCGGGGAGCTGTTTTTT,CASGGARTGELFF
TRBJ2-3,TRBV7-6,-,TRBD2,TGTGCCAGCAGCAGTCTAGCGGGGGGACGCCAAGGAGATACGCAGTATTTT,CASSSLAGGRQGDTQYF
TRBJ2-1,TRBV7-6,-,TRBD2,TGTGCCAGCAGCTTGTCGCGCGGGGGGTATGATGAGCAGTTCTTC,CASSLSRGGYDEQFF
TRBJ2-5,TRBV7-7,-,-,TGTGCTAGCAGCTTAGGACGGGGGCAAGAGACCCAGTACTTC,CASSLGRGQETQYF
TRBJ2-5,TRBV7-9,many,TRBD2,TGTGCCAGCAGCTTGAGCGGACTAGCTGGTGAGGAGACCCAGTACTTC,CASSLSGLAGEETQYF
TRBJ2-5,TRBV7-2,-,TRBD1,TGTGCCAGCAGCTTAGGCAGGGGGCTTGTCGAAGAGACCCAGTACTTC,CASSLGRGLVEETQYF
TRBJ2-1,TRBV6-2/TRBV6-3,few,TRBD2,TGTGCCAGCAGACAACCCCTAGCGGGGGGCTACAATGAGCAGTTCTTC,CASRQPLAGGYNEQFF
TRBJ1-5,TRBV6-1,-,-,TGTGCCAGCAGTGAGGGCAGACATCAGCCCCAGCATTTT,CASSEGRHQPQHF
TRBJ2-5,TRBV11-2,few,TRBD2,TGTGCCAGCAGCTTAATACGGGGGGACCAAGAGACCCAGTACTTC,CASSLIRGDQETQYF
TRBJ2-3,TRBV7-2,few,TRBD2,TGTGCCAGCAGCTTTCCATCGACTAGCGGGGAATCGGCCGATACGCAGTATTTT,CASSFPSTSGESADTQYF
TRBJ2-1,TRBV2,-,-,TGTGCCAGCAGTACGGACGGGGAATTAGATGAGCAGTTCTTC,CASSTDGELDEQFF
TRBJ1-3,TRBV7-9,many,-,TGTGCCAGCAGCCATCAAGCGACGGATGGAAACACCATATATTTT,CASSHQATDGNTIYF
TRBJ1-1,TRBV4-2,few,-,TGTGCCAGCAGCCAGACATTGAACACTGAAGCTTTCTTT,CASSQTLNTEAFF
TRBJ2-1,TRBV11-2,-,TRBD2,TGTGCCAGCAGCTTAGTTTTTGGGGGGGGACTAGCTCCCAACAATGAGCAGTTCTTC,CASSLVFGGGLAPNNEQFF
TRBJ2-2,TRBV19,-,-,TGTGCCAGTAGGGGCGAAGCGAACACCGGGGAGCTGTTTTTT,CASRGEANTGELFF
TRBJ2-7,TRBV7-3,-,-,TGTGCCAGCAGCTACGGACAGAAATACGAGCAGTACTTC,CASSYGQKYEQYF
TRBJ1-5,TRBV5-6,-,TRBD1,TGTGCCAGCAGCTACGACAGGGTCGGGCAGCCCCAGCATTTT,CASSYDRVGQPQHF
TRBJ2-1,TRBV6-1,few,-,TGTGCCAGCAGTGAAGCGATATACAATGAGCAGTTCTTC,CASSEAIYNEQFF
TRBJ1-1,TRBV28,-,-,TGTGCCAGCAGTCCTGGTCCGTTGGCAGGGTTCCCTGAAGCTTTCTTT,CASSPGPLAGFPEAFF
TRBJ2-7,TRBV3-1,-,-,TGTGCCAGCAGCCCTGAGCGGTCCTACGAGCAGTACTTC,CASSPERSYEQYF
TRBJ2-2,TRBV6-1,-,TRBD1,TGTGCCAGCAGTCAGGGACAGGGACACACCGGGGAGCTGTTTTTT,CASSQGQGHTGELFF
TRBJ2-7,TRBV7-6,-,TRBD2,TGTGCCAGCGGCACCACTAGCGCGGGTGAGCAGTACTTC,CASGTTSAGEQYF
TRBJ1-3,TRBV11-2,few,-,TGTGCCAGCAGCTTAGACCTCCTTGGACACTTTGGAAACACCATATATTTT,CASSLDLLGHFGNTIYF
TRBJ2-2,TRBV29-1,-,TRBD2,TGCAGCGTTTCGAGTAGCGGGGCGGGGGAGCTGTTTTTT,CSVSSSGAGELFF
TRBJ2-1,TRBV19,few,-,TGTGCCAGTAGTATAGATCTGGAAACCTGGGGGTTCTTC,CASSIDLETWGFF
TRBJ2-7,TRBV10-2,few,TRBD1,TGCGCCAGCAGTGTATCAGGGGGCGCGTATTCCGAGCAGTACTTC,CASSVSGGAYSEQYF